Following are 8 T cell receptor beta chains from one sample sequenced in a study of T cells in Graves' hyperthyroidism and ophthalmopathy. RNA transcripts were the template for amplifying TCR beta CDR3 regions. Primed by the HTBI set, a first-round RT-PCR was run on the TCR CDR3. TCRdb analysed the multiplex PCR reads with MiXCR anew, one entry per CDR3 protein. Of almost 350,000 distinct CDR3 sequences in the sample, about a sixth were seen once. The sequencing sample was made of blood. The receptors stem from a woman aged 40-49 years with Graves' ophthalmopathy.

This clonotype was counted at least ten times. This chain uses TRBV29-1 with TRBJ1-2; D remains ambiguous. V dropped 7 bases and J dropped 7 bases, with 19 bases sitting between them. The CDR3 consists of 13 residues. Looked up from germline, CDR1 is SQVTM and CDR2 is ANQGSEA. CDR3 sequence (DNA): TGCAGCGATTACCTTCCAGGATCCTTTGGCTACACCTTC. It is translated as CSDYLPGSFGYTF.

In this sample, this clonotype turned up many times. CDR3 nucleotides: TGTGCCAGCACCGTAGACGGGGGACGCACTGAAGCTTTCTTT. This translates into CASTVDGGRTEAFF. The chain uses TRBV6-2 or TRBV6-3 and TRBJ1-1, with D tentatively TRBD1 (5 bases). The length of the CDR3 is 14 residues. The ends were cut back, 7 bases at V and 4 bases at J, with 16 bases in the middle. The germline gives CDR1 MNHEY, CDR2 SVGEGT.

This clonotype was found many times. In DNA, the CDR3 is TGTGCCAGCAGTTTTTTATCCGTAGGACGGGACCGCTCCTACGAGCAGTACTTC. It specifies CASSFLSVGRDRSYEQYF. V and J are TRBV27 and TRBJ2-7; D might be TRBD1 or TRBD2, each matching 5 bases. From germline, CDR1 is MNHEY and CDR2 SMNVEV (reference sequence). Trimming took off 3 bases at V and 0 bases at J, with 21 bases between the two ends. This CDR3 contains 18 residues.

Ten or more counts support this clonotype. The chain carries TRBV27 and TRBJ2-2, with 9 bases that match TRBD1. Germline values: CDR1 MNHEY, CDR2 SMNVEV (reference sequence). The CDR3 extends over 13 amino acids. J gave up 6 bases and V 8 bases, and 4 bases lay outside the gene matches. CDR3: CASRQGVAGELFF. DNA for the CDR3: TGTGCCAGCCGACAGGGGGTTGCCGGGGAGCTGTTTTTT.

This clonotype was seen ten or more times. The chain employs TRBV10-3 and TRBJ1-1; D not certain. The germline CDR1 and CDR2 sequences are ENHRY and SYGVKD. The CDR3 consists of 14 residues. V shed 6 bases and J shed 2 bases, with 13 bases lying between them. The CDR3 is CAISPAGDNTEAFF. The CDR3 DNA reads TGTGCCATCAGCCCCGCTGGGGATAACACTGAAGCTTTCTTT.

At least ten counts were recorded for this clonotype. The rearrangement uses TRBV10-3 and TRBJ1-5, with TRBD1 as a possible D gene (6 bases). Trimming cost V 4 bases and J 1 base, with 8 bases left between them. This CDR3 has 14 residues. Germline V lookup: CDR1 ENHRY, CDR2 SYGVKD. The CDR3 sequence is CAISAGDSNQPQHF. The CDR3 nucleotides read TGTGCCATCAGTGCAGGGGACAGCAATCAGCCCCAGCATTTT.

Many counts were recorded for this clonotype. This chain joins TRBV28 and TRBJ2-5, with 10 bases matching TRBD1. Looked up from germline, CDR1 is MDHEN and CDR2 is SYDVKM. The CDR3 runs to 16 residues. V gave up 4 bases and J gave up 4 bases; unmatched junction bases: 9. The CDR3 region is CASSSDRGRFPETQYF. For the CDR3, the DNA is TGTGCCAGCAGTTCAGACAGGGGGCGCTTCCCAGAGACCCAGTACTTC.

A word on this clonotype: At one end, the junction sequence differs from germline, possibly due to a read error. V gene TRBV6-1 combines with J gene TRBJ1-3; the D gene is possibly TRBD1 (5 bases). From germline, CDR1 is MNHNS and CDR2 SASEGT. CDR3 length: 15 residues. CDR3 amino acids: CASRLQASSGNTISF. CDR3 nucleotide sequence: TGTGCCAGCAGGCTACAGGCATCCTCTGGAAACACCATATCTTTT.